A selection of T cell receptor beta chains follows, all from one sample in a study of tumor-infiltrating lymphocytes in primary liver carcinoma. TCRdb processed the multiplex PCR reads anew with MiXCR; each CDR3 protein has one entry. The sample has about 310,000 distinct CDR3 sequences, roughly 60% seen once. The sample comprised peripheral blood. The receptors stem from a man aged 40-50 years with primary liver carcinoma and hepatitis B virus infection. Both conserved end residues are part of each CDR3. D genes are given only for firm matches. Only some rows state a clone size, as once, few, many or a class for expanded clones.

DNA,CDR3,J,D,V,size
TGCACCAGCAGCCCCGGGACAGGGGGCAGCTATGGCTACACCTTC,CTSSPGTGGSYGYTF,TRBJ1-2,TRBD1,TRBV5-1,NA
TGCGCCTGCAGCTTGTTTGAGGGTTACACCTACGAGCAGTACTTC,CACSLFEGYTYEQYF,TRBJ2-7,NA,TRBV5-1,NA
TGCAGCGTTGAACGGGGAATCGCTAACTATGGCTACACCTTC,CSVERGIANYGYTF,TRBJ1-2,NA,TRBV29-1,NA
TGTGCCAGCAGCCCCCCAGGGACCCGAGGGAATCAGCCCCAGCATTTT,CASSPPGTRGNQPQHF,TRBJ1-5,NA,TRBV7-9,NA
TGCAGTGCTAGGTTCTCTGGGGCCAACGTCCTGACTTTC,CSARFSGANVLTF,TRBJ2-6,NA,TRBV20-1,NA
TGTGCCAGCAGTCAGGGACCTGTCTCCTACAATGAGCAGTTCTTC,CASSQGPVSYNEQFF,TRBJ2-1,NA,TRBV11-2,many
TGTGCCAGCAGTGATGTGTTAGATACGCAGTATTTT,CASSDVLDTQYF,TRBJ2-3,NA,TRBV6-1,once
TGCGCCAGCAGCCAAGAAACTAGCGGGAGGGAGGTCTCTAGCACAGATACGCAGTATTTT,CASSQETSGREVSSTDTQYF,TRBJ2-3,TRBD2,TRBV4-3,NA
TGTGCCAGCAGCCCTAGCCTGACACAGCCTACCTCCTACGAGCAGTACTTC,CASSPSLTQPTSYEQYF,TRBJ2-7,NA,TRBV7-9,NA
TGCAGCGCTAGTCAGGGGTCTAATGAAGCTTTCTTT,CSASQGSNEAFF,TRBJ1-1,NA,TRBV29-1,many
TGTGTCAGCAGCTGGACTAGCGGGAGTTTAGACGAGCAGTACTTC,CVSSWTSGSLDEQYF,TRBJ2-7,TRBD2,TRBV7-9,NA
TGTGCCAGCAGCTTAGAACGGGCTCGGAAGGAAAAACTGTTTTTT,CASSLERARKEKLFF,TRBJ1-4,NA,TRBV7-9,few
TGTGCCAGCAGCCTCTCCGGGACAGGTGATGGCTACACCTTC,CASSLSGTGDGYTF,TRBJ1-2,TRBD1,TRBV5-4,NA
TGCGCCAGCAGTGAGTCAACTAGGGAGACCCAGTACTTC,CASSESTRETQYF,TRBJ2-5,NA,TRBV10-1,many